This entry lists 20 T cell receptor beta chains sequenced from one sample in a study of blood T cell repertoires in COVID-19. Sequenced by immunoSEQ multiplex PCR; TCRdb stores in-frame clones only, minus some. The sample includes 250,000 or so clones, about 89% of them seen just once. Sequences were obtained from peripheral blood. The receptors derive from a woman in her 40s who had recovered from COVID-19.

The gene calls are TRBV9 and TRBJ2-7; 13 bases are a match to TRBD2. This CDR3 contains 15 residues. J lost 2 bases, V lost 4 bases, and 3 bases had no gene match. CDR1 and CDR2 (germline): SGDLS, YYNGEE. CDR3 DNA: TGTGCCAGCAGCCTCGGGACTAGCGGGGCCTACGAGCAGTACTTC. Its translation: CASSLGTSGAYEQYF. Using reference TRBV9 and TRBJ2-7 for the parts outside the CDR3, the full variable domain is DSGVTQTPKHLITATGQRVTLRCSPRSGDLSVYWYQQSLDQGLQFLIQYYNGEERAKGNILERFSAQQFPDLHSELNLSSLELGDSALYFCASSLGTSGAYEQYFGPGTRLTVT.

The rearrangement uses TRBV7-3 and TRBJ2-1, with unresolved D. This CDR3 is 16 amino acids long. The V end lost 6 bases, the J end lost 4 bases, and 19 bases lay between the germline ends. Germline V lookup: CDR1 SGHTA, CDR2 FQGTGA. The chain's CDR3 is CASSRSSAEPYNEQFF. CDR3 DNA sequence: TGTGCCAGCAGTCGATCCTCGGCGGAACCTTACAATGAGCAGTTCTTC.

Of note for this clone: The identical CDR3 is also encoded by other nucleotide sequences in the sample. CDR3 nucleotide sequence: TGTGCCAGCAGCTTGGGACTAGCGGACTCCTACAATGAGCAGTTCTTC. It encodes CASSLGLADSYNEQFF. The gene calls are TRBV7-9 and TRBJ2-1; 11 bases align to TRBD2. Germline trimming cut 3 bases from V and 0 bases from J; bases unmatched to any gene: 1. The CDR3 is 16 amino acids. Germline CDR1 SEHNR, CDR2 FQNEAQ (reference sequence).

This sequence joins TRBV6-5 and TRBJ1-5, with D possibly TRBD1 on 6 matching bases. V was trimmed by 6 bases and J by 4 bases, leaving 13 bases between them. The germline gives CDR1 MNHEY, CDR2 SVGAGI. The CDR3 loop spans 14 amino acids. The CDR3 here is CASSPRDTNQPQHF. Written as DNA, the CDR3 is TGTGCCAGCAGCCCCCGGGACACAAATCAGCCCCAGCATTTT.

This chain links TRBV6-5 with TRBJ1-6, with a possible D match to TRBD1 (5 bases). CDR3 length equals 14 residues. Trimming removed 7 bases from V and 10 bases from J, with 17 bases in between. Germline V lookup: CDR1 MNHEY, CDR2 SVGAGI. For the CDR3, the DNA is TGTGCCAGCATATGGGGCGAGGAGAAATCACCCCTCCACTTT. It specifies CASIWGEEKSPLHF.

CDR3: CASSATGELFF. The CDR3 DNA reads TGTGCCAGCAGTGCGACCGGGGAGCTGTTTTTT. The chain has TRBV12-3 or TRBV12-4 and TRBJ2-2; D unresolved. V was cut by 5 bases and J by 5 bases, with 3 bases left in between. The CDR3 sequence is 11 residues long.

The genes are TRBV29-1 and TRBJ1-2, with 7 positions matching TRBD1. The V and J ends lost 4 bases and 8 bases, in that order; junction bases with no gene match: 10. CDR1 and CDR2 (germline): SQVTM, ANQGSEA. The CDR3 extends over 13 amino acids. This CDR3 is CSVVAGGGLGYTF. The CDR3 region has the DNA TGCAGCGTTGTGGCAGGGGGTGGTTTGGGCTACACCTTC.

As DNA, the CDR3 is TGCGCCAGCAGTCAACCCGCTCTTATCGGCCCCGGGAGCTATGGCTACACCTTC. Translation: CASSQPALIGPGSYGYTF. The chain links TRBV23-1 to TRBJ1-2; D call uncertain. TRBV23-1 is an open reading frame, and its role is uncertain. The CDR3 has 18 amino acids. The V end lost 2 bases, the J end lost 4 bases, and 23 bases lay between the germline ends.

The genes are TRBV7-8 and TRBJ2-2; perhaps TRBD2 as D (5 bases). Germline-derived CDR1 and CDR2 are SGHVS and FQNEAQ. There are 16 residues in the CDR3. Trimming left V 5 bases short and J 3 bases short, with 16 bases between. The CDR3 DNA reads TGTGCCAGCAGCCCCGGGGTGCTAGTTCACACCGGGGAGCTGTTTTTT. This encodes CASSPGVLVHTGELFF. Combining the CDR3 with reference TRBV7-8 and TRBJ2-2 gives the whole variable domain GAGVSQSPRYKVAKRGQDVALRCDPISGHVSLFWYQQALGQGPEFLTYFQNEAQLDKSGLPSDRFFAERPEGSVSTLKIQRTQQEDSAVYLCASSPGVLVHTGELFFGEGSRLTVL.

The chain uses TRBV11-2 and TRBJ2-1; 9 bases are a match to TRBD2. This CDR3 has 14 residues. Germline lookup yields CDR1 SGHAT and CDR2 FQNNGV. V trimming: 6 bases; J trimming: 4 bases; junction bases outside the gene matches: 4. The CDR3 loop is CASSPGLAYNEQFF. CDR3 DNA sequence: TGTGCCAGCAGTCCGGGACTAGCTTACAATGAGCAGTTCTTC.

This clone was seen a few times. Other DNA sequences within the sample encode an identical CDR3. The rearrangement links TRBV7-8 to TRBJ1-5; 7 nucleotides agree with TRBD1. The V gene end was trimmed by 2 bases and the J gene end by 2 bases; junction bases not matched to a gene: 3. This CDR3 contains 15 residues. From germline, CDR1 is SGHVS and CDR2 FQNEAQ. The DNA for the CDR3 is TGTGCCAGCAGCTTACAGGGGGTTGGCAATCAGCCCCAGCATTTT. Protein product: CASSLQGVGNQPQHF.

The V and J genes are TRBV27 and TRBJ2-3; 12 nucleotides align to TRBD2. The CDR3 covers 17 residues. Germline assignment: CDR1 MNHEY and CDR2 SMNVEV (reference sequence). After removal of 0 bases from V and 4 bases from J, the junction contained 5 bases not matched to a gene. The CDR3 sequence: CASSLSRLAGVPDTQYF. The CDR3 DNA follows: TGTGCCAGCAGTTTATCGCGACTAGCGGGAGTACCAGATACGCAGTATTTT.

The rearrangement joins TRBV27 to TRBJ2-7; 7 bases fit TRBD1. CDR3 size: 13 residues. In germline, CDR1 is MNHEY, CDR2 SMNVEV (reference sequence). J was trimmed by 4 bases and V by 2 bases; bases with no gene match: 2. In nucleotides, the CDR3 is TGTGCCAGCAGTTTAAACAGGGGATACGAGCAGTACTTC. It translates to CASSLNRGYEQYF.

The chain recombines TRBV15 with TRBJ2-1; D is unclear. With 0 bases removed from V and 4 bases from J, the gap between germline ends came to 19 bases. CDR3 length: 18 amino acids. Germline values: CDR1 LNHNV, CDR2 YYDKDF (reference sequence). CDR3 sequence (DNA): TGTGCCACCAGCAGAGAGGGTGGTGGGCTCTCCCATTACAATGAGCAGTTCTTC. This codes for CATSREGGGLSHYNEQFF.

The rearrangement uses TRBV2 and TRBJ1-2, with TRBD1 identical over 8 bases. Unmatched junction bases numbered 7, after V lost 5 bases and J lost 2 bases. The CDR3 spans 15 residues. In germline, CDR1 is SNHLY, CDR2 FYNNEI. Here the CDR3 reads CASSSPGGRNYGYTF. CDR3 DNA: TGTGCCAGCAGTTCCCCAGGGGGCAGGAACTATGGCTACACCTTC.

This clone was counted only a few times. The V call is TRBV2, the J call TRBJ2-3, with D tentatively TRBD2 (6 bases). V was pared by 4 bases and J by 8 bases, with 16 bases between. Germline V CDR1 and CDR2: SNHLY, FYNNEI. This CDR3 is built from 14 residues. The DNA of the CDR3 is TGTGCCAGCAGTGTTTCTAGCGTTTTTGGTACGCAGTATTTT. This translates into CASSVSSVFGTQYF.

V is TRBV6-6 and J is TRBJ2-7; 15 nucleotides align to TRBD2. Germline loops: CDR1 MNHNY, CDR2 SVGAGI (reference sequence). CDR3 length equals 15 residues. V shed 7 bases and J 5 bases; nucleotides not matched to a gene: 6. The CDR3 region has the DNA TGTGCCAGCACTGGGACTAGCGGGAGGTTGAACGAGCAGTACTTC. Translated, it gives CASTGTSGRLNEQYF.

The genes are TRBV4-1 and TRBJ2-1; 10 nucleotides match TRBD1. Germline trimming cut 4 bases from V and 4 bases from J; bases unmatched to any gene: 4. The CDR3 loop spans 15 amino acids. Germline CDR1 is MGHRA and CDR2 is YSYEKL. CDR3 protein: CASSRGTGDYNEQFF. The CDR3 nucleotides are TGCGCCAGCAGCCGAGGGACAGGGGATTACAATGAGCAGTTCTTC.

This clone appeared a few times. The gene calls are TRBV4-1 and TRBJ1-2; D perhaps matches TRBD1 (5 bases). Trimming shortened V by 2 bases and J by 9 bases, and 19 bases separated the two germline ends. Per germline, CDR1 MGHRA and CDR2 YSYEKL. This CDR3 comprises 15 residues. This CDR3 reads CASSQSHSSGGSYTF. CDR3 nucleotides: TGCGCCAGCAGCCAAAGTCATTCTAGTGGGGGGAGCTACACCTTC.

V is TRBV29-1 and J is TRBJ2-7; D ambiguous. Trimming removed 3 bases from V and 0 bases from J, with 12 bases in between. The CDR3 runs to 14 residues. In germline, CDR1 is SQVTM, CDR2 ANQGSEA. The CDR3 spells CSVELPGNSYEQYF. As DNA, the CDR3 is TGCAGCGTTGAGCTACCGGGTAACTCCTACGAGCAGTACTTC.